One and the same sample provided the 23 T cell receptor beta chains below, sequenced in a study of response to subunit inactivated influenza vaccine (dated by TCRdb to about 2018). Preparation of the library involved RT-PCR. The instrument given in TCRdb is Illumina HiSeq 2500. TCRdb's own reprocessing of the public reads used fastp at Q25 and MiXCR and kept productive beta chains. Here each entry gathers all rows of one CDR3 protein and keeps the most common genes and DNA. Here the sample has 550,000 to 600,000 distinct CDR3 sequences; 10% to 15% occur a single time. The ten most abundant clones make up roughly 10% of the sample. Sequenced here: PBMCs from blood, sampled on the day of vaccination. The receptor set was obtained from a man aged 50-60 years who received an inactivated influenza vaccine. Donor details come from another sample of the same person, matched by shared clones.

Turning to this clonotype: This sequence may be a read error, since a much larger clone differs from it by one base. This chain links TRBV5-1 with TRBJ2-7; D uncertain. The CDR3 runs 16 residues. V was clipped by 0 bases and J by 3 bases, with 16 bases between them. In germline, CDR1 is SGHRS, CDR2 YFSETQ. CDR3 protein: CASSLEALTVFYEQYF. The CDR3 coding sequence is TGCGCCAGCAGCTTGGAGGCGCTAACGGTCTTCTACGAGCAGTACTTC.

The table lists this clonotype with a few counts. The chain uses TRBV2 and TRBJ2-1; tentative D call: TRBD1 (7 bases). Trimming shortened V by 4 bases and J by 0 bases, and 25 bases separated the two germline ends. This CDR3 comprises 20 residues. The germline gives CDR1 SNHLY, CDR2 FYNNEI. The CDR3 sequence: CASSVIRGVSPRSSYNEQFF. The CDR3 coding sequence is TGTGCCAGCAGTGTTATCAGGGGGGTTAGTCCCCGGAGCTCCTACAATGAGCAGTTCTTC.

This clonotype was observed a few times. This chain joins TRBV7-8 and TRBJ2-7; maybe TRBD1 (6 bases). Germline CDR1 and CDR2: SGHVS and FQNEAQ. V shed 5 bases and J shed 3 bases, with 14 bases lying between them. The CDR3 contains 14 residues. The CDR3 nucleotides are TGTGCCAGCAGCCACCTAGGGACAAACTACGAGCAGTACTTC. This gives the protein CASSHLGTNYEQYF.

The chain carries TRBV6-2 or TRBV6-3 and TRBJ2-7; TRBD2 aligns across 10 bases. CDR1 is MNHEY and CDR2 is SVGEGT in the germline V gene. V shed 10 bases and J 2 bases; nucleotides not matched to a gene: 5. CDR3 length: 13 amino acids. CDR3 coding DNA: TGTGCCATCGGACTAGCGGAAACCTACGAGCAGTACTTC. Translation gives CAIGLAETYEQYF.

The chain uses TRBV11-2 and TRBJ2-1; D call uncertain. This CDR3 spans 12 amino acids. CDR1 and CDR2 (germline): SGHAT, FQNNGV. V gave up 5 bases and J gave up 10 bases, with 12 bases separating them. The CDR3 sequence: CASSDLFREQFF. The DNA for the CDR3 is TGTGCCAGCAGCGACCTCTTTCGGGAGCAGTTCTTC.

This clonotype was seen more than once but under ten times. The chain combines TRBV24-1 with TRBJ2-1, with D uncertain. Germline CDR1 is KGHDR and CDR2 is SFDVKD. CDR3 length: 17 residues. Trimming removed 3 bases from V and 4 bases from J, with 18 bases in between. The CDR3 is CATSDDWSGQAYNEQFF. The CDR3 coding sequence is TGTGCCACCAGTGATGATTGGTCAGGTCAGGCTTACAATGAGCAGTTCTTC.

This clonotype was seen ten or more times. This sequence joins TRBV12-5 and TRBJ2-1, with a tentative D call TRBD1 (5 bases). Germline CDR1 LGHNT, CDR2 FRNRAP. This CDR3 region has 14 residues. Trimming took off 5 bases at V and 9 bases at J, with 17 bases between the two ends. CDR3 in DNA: TGTGCTAGTGGTGTAGCCGGAACCCAGGGTGAGCAGTTCTTC. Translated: CASGVAGTQGEQFF.

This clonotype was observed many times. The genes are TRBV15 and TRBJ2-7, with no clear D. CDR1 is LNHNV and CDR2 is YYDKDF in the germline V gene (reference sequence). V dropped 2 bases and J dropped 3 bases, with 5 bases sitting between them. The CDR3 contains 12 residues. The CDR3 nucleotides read TGTGCCACCAGCAGACCAGGCTACGAGCAGTACTTC. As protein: CATSRPGYEQYF.

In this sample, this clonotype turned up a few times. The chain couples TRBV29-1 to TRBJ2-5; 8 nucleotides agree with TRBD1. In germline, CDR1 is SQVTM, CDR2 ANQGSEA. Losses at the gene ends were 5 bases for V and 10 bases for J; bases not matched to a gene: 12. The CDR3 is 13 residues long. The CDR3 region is CSVSQGDGGSQYF. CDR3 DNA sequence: TGCAGCGTTTCACAGGGGGACGGGGGTAGCCAGTACTTC.

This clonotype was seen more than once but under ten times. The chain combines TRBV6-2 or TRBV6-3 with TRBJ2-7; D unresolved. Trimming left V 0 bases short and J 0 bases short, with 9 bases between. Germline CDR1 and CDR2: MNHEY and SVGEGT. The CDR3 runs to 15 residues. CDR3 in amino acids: CASSYSRGSSYEQYF. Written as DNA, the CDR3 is TGTGCCAGCAGTTACTCGAGAGGAAGCTCCTACGAGCAGTACTTC.

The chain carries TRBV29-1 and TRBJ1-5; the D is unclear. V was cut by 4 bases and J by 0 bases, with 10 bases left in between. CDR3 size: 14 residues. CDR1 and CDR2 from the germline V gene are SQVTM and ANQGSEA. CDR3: CSVAVTNSNQPQHF. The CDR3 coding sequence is TGCAGCGTTGCGGTCACTAATAGCAATCAGCCCCAGCATTTT.

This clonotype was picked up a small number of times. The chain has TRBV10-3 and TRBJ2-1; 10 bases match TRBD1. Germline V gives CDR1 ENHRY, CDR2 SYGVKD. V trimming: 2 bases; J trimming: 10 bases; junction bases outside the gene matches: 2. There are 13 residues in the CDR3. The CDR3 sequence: CAISEGDRGEQFF. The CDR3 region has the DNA TGTGCCATCAGTGAGGGGGACAGGGGAGAGCAGTTCTTC.

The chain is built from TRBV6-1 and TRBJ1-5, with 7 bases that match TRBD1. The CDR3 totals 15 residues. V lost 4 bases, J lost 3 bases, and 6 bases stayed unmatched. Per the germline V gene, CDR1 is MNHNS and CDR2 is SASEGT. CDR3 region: CASSGDRAVNQPQHF. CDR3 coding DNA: TGTGCCAGCAGTGGAGACAGGGCGGTCAATCAGCCCCAGCATTTT.

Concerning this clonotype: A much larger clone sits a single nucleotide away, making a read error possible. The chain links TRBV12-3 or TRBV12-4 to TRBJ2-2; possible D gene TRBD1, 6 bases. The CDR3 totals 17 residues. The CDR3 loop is CARSLALGANSPGELFF. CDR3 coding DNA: TGTGCCCGCAGTTTAGCGCTGGGGGCGAATAGCCCCGGGGAGCTGTTTTTT.

CDR3: CASNNPPGGVNGETQYF. CDR3 bases: TGTGCCAGCAACAACCCTCCGGGCGGAGTCAATGGGGAGACCCAGTACTTC. The chain combines TRBV5-5 with TRBJ2-5; no reliable D call. CDR1 SGHKS and CDR2 YYEKEE come from the germline V gene (reference sequence). CDR3 length equals 17 residues. With 6 bases removed from V and 5 bases from J, the gap between germline ends came to 26 bases.

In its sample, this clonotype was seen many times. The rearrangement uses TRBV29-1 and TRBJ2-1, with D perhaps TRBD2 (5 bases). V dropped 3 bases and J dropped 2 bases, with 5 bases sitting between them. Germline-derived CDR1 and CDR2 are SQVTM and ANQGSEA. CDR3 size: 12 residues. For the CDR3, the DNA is TGCAGCGTTGACGGGACCTACAATGAGCAGTTCTTC. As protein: CSVDGTYNEQFF.

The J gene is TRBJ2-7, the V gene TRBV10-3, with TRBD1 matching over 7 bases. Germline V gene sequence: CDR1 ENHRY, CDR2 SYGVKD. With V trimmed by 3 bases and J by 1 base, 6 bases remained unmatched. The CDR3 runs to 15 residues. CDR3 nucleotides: TGTGCCATCAGTGACTGGGACAGAGAGTCCTACGAGCAGTACTTC. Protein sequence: CAISDWDRESYEQYF.

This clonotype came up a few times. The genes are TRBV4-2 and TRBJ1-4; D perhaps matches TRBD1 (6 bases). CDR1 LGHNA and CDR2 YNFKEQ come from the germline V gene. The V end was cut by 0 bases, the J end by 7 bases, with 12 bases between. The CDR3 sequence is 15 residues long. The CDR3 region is CASSQDPGESEKLFF. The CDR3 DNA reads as TGTGCCAGCAGCCAAGATCCAGGGGAGAGTGAAAAACTGTTTTTT.

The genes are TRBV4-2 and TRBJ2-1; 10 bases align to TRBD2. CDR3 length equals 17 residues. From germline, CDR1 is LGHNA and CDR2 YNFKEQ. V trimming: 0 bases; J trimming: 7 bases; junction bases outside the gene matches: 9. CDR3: CASSQDGAGGPGNEQFF. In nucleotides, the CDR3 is TGTGCCAGCAGCCAAGATGGAGCGGGGGGGCCGGGGAATGAGCAGTTCTTC.

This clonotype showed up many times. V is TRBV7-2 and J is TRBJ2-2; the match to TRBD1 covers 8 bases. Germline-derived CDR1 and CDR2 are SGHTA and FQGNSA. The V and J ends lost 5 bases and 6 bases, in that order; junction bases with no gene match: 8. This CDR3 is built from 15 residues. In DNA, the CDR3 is TGTGCCAGCAGCCGCGGACAGGGCGTTGCCGGGGAGCTGTTTTTT. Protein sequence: CASSRGQGVAGELFF. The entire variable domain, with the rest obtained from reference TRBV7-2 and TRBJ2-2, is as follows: GAGVSQSPSNKVTEKGKDVELRCDPISGHTALYWYRQSLGQGLEFLIYFQGNSAPDKSGLPSDRFSAERTGGSVSTLTIQRTQQEDSAVYLCASSRGQGVAGELFFGEGSRLTVL.

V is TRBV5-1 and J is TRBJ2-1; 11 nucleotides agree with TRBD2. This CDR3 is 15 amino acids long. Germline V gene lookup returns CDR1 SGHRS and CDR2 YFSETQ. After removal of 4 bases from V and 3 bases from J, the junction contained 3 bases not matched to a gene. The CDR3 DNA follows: TGCGCCAGCAGCCCGACTAGCGGGGACTACAATGAGCAGTTCTTC. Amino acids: CASSPTSGDYNEQFF.

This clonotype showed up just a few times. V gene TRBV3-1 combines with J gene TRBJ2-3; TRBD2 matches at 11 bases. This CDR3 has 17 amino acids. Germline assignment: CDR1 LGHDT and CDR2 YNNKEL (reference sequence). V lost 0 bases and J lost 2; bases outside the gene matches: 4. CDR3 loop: CASSQEGLAAYTDTQYF. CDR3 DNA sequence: TGTGCCAGCAGCCAAGAGGGACTAGCGGCCTACACAGATACGCAGTATTTT.

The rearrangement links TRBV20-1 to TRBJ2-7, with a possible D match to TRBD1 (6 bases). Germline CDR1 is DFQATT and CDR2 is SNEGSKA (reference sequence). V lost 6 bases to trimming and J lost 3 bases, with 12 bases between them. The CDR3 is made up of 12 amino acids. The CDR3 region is CSATDSLYEQYF. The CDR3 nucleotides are TGCAGTGCCACGGACAGCCTCTACGAGCAGTACTTC.